A single sample gave rise to the 4 T cell receptor beta chains below, sequenced in a study. MiXCR, run by TCRdb on the RT-PCR reads, gives a single entry per CDR3 protein. This table holds about 700,000 distinct CDR3 sequences, 12% to 15% found once. The sample comprised memory CD4+ T cells from blood. The receptors shown here come from a female donor in good health, serving as a healthy control.

The chain has TRBV7-8 and TRBJ1-5; TRBD1 is a possible D gene (6 bases). The V gene's germline CDR1 is SGHVS and CDR2 FQNEAQ. The CDR3 loop spans 15 amino acids. Trimming left V 1 base short and J 6 bases short, with 13 bases between. The CDR3 nucleotides read TGTGCCAGCAGCTTAGGCAGGGGTGGGGCTCAGCCCCAGCATTTT. It yields the protein CASSLGRGGAQPQHF.

This clonotype came up a few times. The chain couples TRBV3-1 to TRBJ1-2; 7 nucleotides match TRBD1. The CDR3 runs 14 residues. The V and J ends lost 2 bases and 14 bases, in that order; junction bases with no gene match: 14. Germline CDR1 is LGHDT and CDR2 is YNNKEL (reference sequence). CDR3 sequence reads: CASSQTTGTAAGTF. The CDR3 region has the DNA TGTGCCAGCAGCCAAACCACCGGGACAGCGGCCGGGACCTTC.

The chain couples TRBV10-3 to TRBJ2-7; 8 nucleotides align to TRBD1. V dropped 2 bases and J dropped 6; count of bases not matched to a gene: 3. Looked up from germline, CDR1 is ENHRY and CDR2 is SYGVKD. The CDR3 is made up of 13 amino acids. The CDR3 nucleotides are TGTGCCATCAGTGAGACACAGGGGGGCGAGCAGTACTTC. This translates into CAISETQGGEQYF.

This clonotype came up a few times. The chain employs TRBV6-5 and TRBJ2-1; perhaps D is TRBD1 or TRBD2 (6 bases each). This CDR3 is 14 amino acids long. V lost 2 bases, J lost 3 bases, and 8 bases lay in between. Germline lookup yields CDR1 MNHEY and CDR2 SVGAGI. The CDR3 nucleotides read TGTGCCAGCAGTTACGAGGGGGGCTACAATGAGCAGTTCTTC. Encoded protein: CASSYEGGYNEQFF.